A single sample is the source of the 14 T cell receptor beta chains below, sequenced in a study of human T cells and chemical hapten exposure. As for time point: patch test 1, 2 weeks after DPC sensitization. Treatment meaning: therapeutic diphenylcyclopropenone sensitization with weekly scalp DPC. A single record per CDR3 protein comes from TCRdb applying MiXCR to the RACE reads. The data contain about 380,000 distinct CDR3 sequences, about 4.4% of them singletons. Specimen: whole blood, collected in connection with sensitization to the hapten diphenylcyclopropenone (DPC). The origin of the receptors is a woman between 45 and 60 years old with alopecia areata. Some clones in this sample may be carry-over from other donors' samples.

The chain has TRBV24-1 and TRBJ2-1, with D possibly being TRBD2 (6 bases). The CDR3 is made up of 18 amino acids. V lost 1 base and J 2 bases, leaving 17 bases between the germline ends. The V gene's germline CDR1 is KGHDR and CDR2 SFDVKD. In nucleotides, the CDR3 is TGTGCCACCAGTGATTTTATACCCGGGACTCCTACCTACAATGAGCAGTTCTTC. Residues: CATSDFIPGTPTYNEQFF.

This clonotype was seen repeatedly, ten times or more. V is TRBV6-5 and J is TRBJ2-1; D perhaps matches TRBD1 (6 bases). CDR1 is MNHEY and CDR2 is SVGAGI in the germline V gene. The CDR3 spans 11 residues. Trimming took 8 bases from V and 10 from J, leaving 12 bases between them. The CDR3 sequence is CASGTNWEQFF. The CDR3 region has the DNA TGTGCCAGCGGGACAAATTGGGAGCAGTTCTTC.

This clonotype occurred many times. This rearrangement joins TRBV28 to TRBJ1-2; 7 bases map to TRBD1. In germline, CDR1 is MDHEN, CDR2 SYDVKM. The junction had 8 bases not matched to a gene; V was cut back by 5 bases and J by 8 bases. The CDR3 runs to 13 residues. CDR3 protein: CASSTGTVGGYTF. In nucleotides, the CDR3 is TGTGCCAGCAGTACTGGGACAGTAGGAGGCTACACCTTC.

This clonotype was observed many times. One end of the junction varies from germline; a read error may be responsible. The chain is built from TRBV29-1 and TRBJ2-3, with TRBD2 identical over 9 bases. From germline, CDR1 is SQVTM and CDR2 ANQGSEA. CDR3 length: 15 amino acids. Written as DNA, the CDR3 is TGCAGCGGTGAAGGGACTAGCCCCCTCACAGATACGCAGTATTTT. It yields the protein CSGEGTSPLTDTQYF.

This clonotype has more than one count but fewer than ten. The chain joins TRBV6-1 to TRBJ1-1, with TRBD1 identical over 9 bases. This CDR3 has 15 amino acids. V gave up 2 bases and J gave up 4 bases; unmatched junction bases: 5. CDR1 and CDR2 (germline): MNHNS, SASEGT. The CDR3 nucleotides are TGTGCCAGCAGTGAAATGGGACAGGGAGGCACTGAAGCTTTCTTT. Amino acid sequence: CASSEMGQGGTEAFF.

V gene TRBV5-6 combines with J gene TRBJ2-5; no reliable D call. From germline, CDR1 is SGHDT and CDR2 YYEEEE. The CDR3 contains 12 residues. The germline V and J ends were trimmed by 4 bases and 0 bases, with 4 bases remaining between them. CDR3 nucleotides: TGTGCCAGCAGCGATTACCAAGAGACCCAGTACTTC. Encoded protein: CASSDYQETQYF.

The chain couples TRBV9 to TRBJ2-1, with 8 bases that match TRBD2. CDR3 size: 16 residues. Trimming removed 0 bases from V and 4 bases from J; junction bases left unmatched: 6. Looked up from germline, CDR1 is SGDLS and CDR2 is YYNGEE. CDR3: CASSVEGSGTYNEQFF. CDR3 in DNA: TGTGCCAGCAGCGTAGAGGGTAGCGGGACATACAATGAGCAGTTCTTC.

This clonotype was recorded many times. V and J are TRBV12-3 or TRBV12-4 and TRBJ1-2, with a weak D call TRBD1 (5 bases). V lost 5 bases and J 3 bases, leaving 16 bases between the germline ends. The CDR3 contains 15 residues. The CDR3 DNA is TGTGCCAGCAGTCTGGCCCGACGACAGCACTATGGCTACACCTTC. Translating gives CASSLARRQHYGYTF.

Many counts were recorded for this clonotype. CDR3 residues: CATSSDDSGKASQYF. CDR3 sequence (DNA): TGTGCCACCAGCAGTGACGACAGCGGGAAAGCGTCCCAGTACTTC. This sequence joins TRBV15 and TRBJ2-5; 7 bases map to TRBD2. This CDR3 is built from 15 residues. Looked up from germline, CDR1 is LNHNV and CDR2 is YYDKDF (reference sequence). J lost 9 bases, V lost 3 bases, and 13 bases had no gene match.

This clonotype appeared many times. The rearrangement joins TRBV5-1 to TRBJ2-7, with 7 bases fitting TRBD1. CDR3 length: 14 residues. J lost 4 bases, V lost 4 bases, and 8 bases had no gene match. The germline CDR1 and CDR2 sequences are SGHRS and YFSETQ. CDR3 sequence: CASSVRTGHYEQYF. CDR3 nucleotide sequence: TGCGCCAGCAGCGTCCGGACAGGCCATTACGAGCAGTACTTC.

The V and J genes are TRBV27 and TRBJ2-7, with TRBD1 as a possible D gene (7 bases). V gave up 1 base and J gave up 0 bases, with 13 bases separating them. CDR1 is MNHEY, CDR2 SMNVEV, per germline (reference sequence). The CDR3 spans 16 residues. CDR3 coding DNA: TGTGCCAGCAGTTTATTGGGACAGACTAGCTCCTACGAGCAGTACTTC. The encoded protein is CASSLLGQTSSYEQYF.

This clonotype was counted many times. The rearrangement joins TRBV12-3 or TRBV12-4 to TRBJ1-2; TRBD1 might be the D (6 bases). Trimming shortened V by 6 bases and J by 4 bases, and 15 bases separated the two germline ends. The CDR3 length is 14 residues. The CDR3 loop is CASSVDRFLYGYTF. CDR3 nucleotide sequence: TGTGCCAGCAGCGTAGACAGGTTCCTCTATGGCTACACCTTC.

The gene calls are TRBV15 and TRBJ2-7, with D possibly matching TRBD2 (6 bases). V was pared by 0 bases and J by 2 bases, with 8 bases between. The CDR3 covers 14 residues. The germline V gene encodes CDR1 LNHNV and CDR2 YYDKDF (reference sequence). The CDR3 loop reads CATSREAGTYEQYF. In DNA, the CDR3 is TGTGCCACCAGCAGAGAGGCGGGGACCTACGAGCAGTACTTC.

The chain employs TRBV29-1 and TRBJ2-7; 8 nucleotides align to TRBD2. Germline V CDR1 and CDR2: SQVTM, ANQGSEA. The CDR3 is made up of 12 amino acids. J lost 4 bases, V lost 2 bases, and 1 base had no gene match. DNA for the CDR3: TGCAGCGTTGAACGGGAGGGGTACGAGCAGTACTTC. This translates into CSVEREGYEQYF.